This TCR beta chain derives from a study of a mutant IDH1 vaccine in newly diagnosed glioma. Across the study: Earlier care involved radiotherapy, temozolomide, or both, and the majority received both. General study findings and limits: Immune responses induced by vaccination arose in about 93% of the patients.

Time point of the sample: baseline, week 1 (first vaccination visit). The treatment was: pre-vaccination baseline after standard-of-care therapy. Notes on this clone: Its cognate antigen is unknown.

Libraries were prepared by immunoSEQ multiplex PCR; TCRdb keeps only in-frame clonotypes and omits some of them. The sample yields approximately 54,000 clones, about 82% seen once. The TCR sequence derives from a man younger than 35 with glioma. The material sequenced was PBMCs, taken from a glioma patient treated with radiotherapy, temozolomide or both.

The CDR3 DNA sequence: TGCGCCAGCAGCCAACAGGATTATAGCACAGATACGCAGTATTTT. This gives the protein CASSQQDYSTDTQYF. This rearrangement joins TRBV4-3 to TRBJ2-3; no definite D call. Germline loops: CDR1 LGHNA, CDR2 YSLEER. CDR3 size: 15 residues. V lost 2 bases and J lost 0, with 9 bases in between.